This paragraph covers one T cell receptor beta chain sequence. Its specific antigen is unknown. The sample holds no much larger clone one base away, and base qualities are not on file. The CDR3 regions of human TCRbeta chains were analyzed by immunosequencing. The source study handled its data this way. Repertoire TCRs were matched against a reference library of SARS-CoV-2-specific TCRs generated with the MIRA antigen-specificity platform. Breadth meant the fraction of unique TCRs that were SARS-CoV-2-associated, whereas depth meant the fraction of total T cells that were SARS-CoV-2-associated. Using the MIRA data, every spike-specific TCR was mapped to the spike region that the TCR reacted to and assigned to either a CD4 or a CD8 class. Log10-transformed breadth and depth values were compared by one-way ANOVA with Sidak's multiple comparisons tests. Here the immuneACCESS table is served through TCRdb, limited to in-frame sequences with V and J called. Missing clones are a known gap in these copies; in checked studies unresolved V genes cover under half, and the rest lacks a known reason. V, J and clone size reflect that table, while D and trimming were determined from the DNA. This sample has 140,000 to 150,000 clones in its table, and 80% to 90% of those were observed once. The ten largest clones take up about 8% of the sample.

This sample stems from a study of T cell responses to AZD1222 COVID-19 vaccine listed by TCRdb under 2021. Regarding the research as a whole: AZD1222 recipients with second doses at about 4 weeks or about 12 weeks were pooled, because spike-specific TCR depth and breadth did not differ between schedules. TCR sequencing was performed for over 230 trial participants, of whom some 200 were given two doses of AZD1222 and approximately 25 were given two doses of MenACWY control vaccine. Trial participants were enrolled into age subgroups of 18-55, 56-69 and 70-plus years, which contained approximately 150, 28 and 58 TCR-sequenced participants, respectively.

General findings and caveats noted by the study authors: Vaccine-associated CD4 TCRs spanned the whole spike protein, with dominant responses in regions 160-218 and 743-854. After two AZD1222 doses, spike-specific TCR breadth and depth were significantly higher than at day 0 and than in MenACWY recipients. Epitopes outside the regions mutated in the B.1.351 and B.1.1.7 variants were reportedly recognized by nearly half of the unique spike-specific TCRs. Only six or seven AZD1222 recipients were SARS-CoV-2 seropositive at baseline, limiting conclusions about previously exposed vaccinees. Participants were mostly white British and included more females than males, and it was suggested by the authors that clonal diversity may have been underestimated. No day 14 peak-response samples were available, so repertoires were characterized only after the peak T cell response. In the small 56-69-year group, the increase in depth fell short of significance, most likely because of low power.

The time point label here, explained by the study, means: baseline before first vaccination. Vaccinee samples were obtained from the UK trials COV001 and COV002, which included a single-blind randomized controlled phase 2/3 trial of AZD1222 (ChAdOx1 nCoV-19) in healthy adults. For TCRbeta chain sequencing, PBMC samples from trial participants were taken at day 0 and at day 28 after the second dose. The CDR3 spans 16 residues, from the cysteine through the phenylalanine. The only DNA kept is the CDR3, 48 bases in frame from the first base. From a lookup of the germline V gene, CDR1 and CDR2 are SGHTA and FQGNSA. V drops 7 bases and J drops 3 bases, leaving 19 bases in between.

Recombination joined TRBV7-2 with TRBJ1-3; the D gene is possibly TRBD1, with 5 bases matching. This clonotype was obtained from an adult in good health. The material sequenced was peripheral blood, taken on day 0 of AZD1222 vaccination. At the DNA level, the sequence is TGTGCCAGCACCCCCCGCAGGGAGACGTTTGGAAACACCATATATTTT. This encodes CASTPRRETFGNTIYF. Supplemented by the reference TRBV7-2 and TRBJ1-3 proteins around the CDR3, the complete variable domain is GAGVSQSPSNKVTEKGKDVELRCDPISGHTALYWYRQSLGQGLEFLIYFQGNSAPDKSGLPSDRFSAERTGGSVSTLTIQRTQQEDSAVYLCASTPRRETFGNTIYFGEGSWLTVV.